What follows is one T cell receptor (beta chain) and its context. The record originates from a study of early T cells in non-severe SARS-CoV-2 infection. Study-wide context: Unsorted whole-blood RNA was sequenced in bulk, leaving chains unpaired.

Attached unique molecular identifiers marked individual cDNA molecules. TCRdb ran MiXCR on the 5' RACE reads and lists one entry per CDR3 protein. The data hold some 100,000 distinct CDR3 sequences, with about 14% observed a single time. CDR3 size: 14 residues. The V end was cut by 1 base, the J end by 9 bases, with 13 bases between. The germline V gene has CDR1 SGHTA and CDR2 FQGNSA. Sample: whole blood. The origin of this receptor is an adult who was a healthcare worker with PCR-confirmed SARS-CoV-2 infection or an uninfected control (not recorded which). The chain recombines TRBV7-2 with TRBJ1-3; D gene ambiguous. In DNA form, the CDR3 reads TGTGCCAGCAGCTTAGACCCCGGTTCCTCCACCATATATTTT. This codes for CASSLDPGSSTIYF.